This TCR beta chain was retrieved from a study of blood T cell repertoires in COVID-19 (dated by TCRdb to about 2020). For the wider study: Samples covering the acute and convalescent phases of COVID-19 were provided by collaborators in the United States, Italy and Spain. The material from the prospective study consisted of cDNA or gDNA derived from T cells, B-cell-depleted T cells, or PBMCs. Subjects who had been exposed to COVID-19, were actively infected with it, or had recovered from it provided the deeply sampled blood TCRbeta repertoires that made up the dataset. The repertoires were released in a freely available public database intended as a resource for research on the immune response to SARS-CoV-2. Samples were obtained from the ongoing ImmuneRACE study (first 160 participants) and from some 1,300 subjects provided by 6 global collaborators. Nearly every sample came with metadata listing a de-identified subject ID, COVID-19 status, age in years and sex. Where available, HLA class I and class II types were taken from metadata supplied by the sample provider and were not determined by assay-based typing. Broader findings and caveats from the paper: How much clinical and demographic metadata was included differed by source and by participant, and the metadata was provided uncurated.

On this clone itself: Its antigen has not been determined. No base quality values were provided; no much bigger clone lies one nucleotide off.

A distance of 6 bases separates the germline ends of V and J, which lose 0 bases and 3 bases respectively. Spanning cysteine to phenylalanine, the CDR3 consists of 13 amino acids. Solely the CDR3 DNA is kept, with 39 bases framed from the first base. The germline V gene supplies CDR1 MNHEY and CDR2 SVGAGI. Collaborating institutions collected whole blood in K2EDTA tubes following their own protocols. For TCRbeta analysis, collaborators shipped samples as frozen whole blood, isolated PBMCs, or DNA extracted from either of those sample types. TCRbeta CDR3 regions were amplified from genomic DNA by means of the immunoSEQ Assay, a bias-controlled multiplex PCR. As for the authors' bioinformatics: Nucleated cell counts per sample were estimated from amplification of reference gene primers within the assay. To quantify the absolute abundance of each unique TCRbeta CDR3 rearrangement, sequence reads were collapsed and filtered. For each sample, productive Simpson clonality was calculated as the square root of Simpson's diversity index over productive rearrangements. TCRdb took over this immuneACCESS table, retaining in-frame rearrangements with V and J assigned. Such tables are incomplete; in checked studies, under half of the missing clones stem from an unresolved V gene, and the remainder is unexplained. V and J calls and clone size are copied from that table; D and trimming were computed from the DNA. The sample contains around 190,000 clones, 88% of them found a single time. The top ten clonotypes cover around 1.2% of the sample.

Recombination joined TRBV6-5 with TRBJ2-7, with no reliable assignment of the D segment. The sequencing input was peripheral blood. The clonotype was recovered from a man aged 25-40 years with acute or convalescent COVID-19. CDR3 loop: CASSYSSHYEQYF. The sequenced DNA: TGTGCCAGCAGTTACTCGTCACACTACGAGCAGTACTTC.